This entry lists 10 T cell receptor beta chains sequenced from one sample in a study of blood T cell repertoires in COVID-19. The method was immunoSEQ multiplex PCR; TCRdb's version includes in-frame clones alone and lacks a portion of them. The sample has about 130,000 clones, roughly nine tenths seen once; the top ten hold around 4.6%. Sequencing was done on a sample of peripheral blood. These receptors originate from a man aged 55 to 70 with COVID-19, enrolled during active disease.

The chain couples TRBV7-9 to TRBJ1-2, with D unclear. Per germline, CDR1 SEHNR and CDR2 FQNEAQ (reference sequence). The CDR3 runs 10 residues. V was clipped by 10 bases and J by 7 bases, with 10 bases between them. This chain's CDR3 is CATSSGGYTF. CDR3 nucleotides: TGTGCCACCTCTTCAGGTGGCTACACCTTC.

The genes are TRBV6-4 and TRBJ2-1, with a weak D call TRBD2 (6 bases). This CDR3 region has 13 residues. V shed 6 bases and J shed 1 base, with 7 bases lying between them. CDR1 and CDR2 from the germline V gene are MRHNA and SNTAGT. The CDR3 loop reads CASSRGSYNEQFF. The CDR3 nucleotides are TGTGCCAGCAGCCGGGGGTCCTACAATGAGCAGTTCTTC.

This clone was observed a single time. The chain uses TRBV28 and TRBJ1-6; 11 nucleotides align to TRBD1. The trim removed 6 bases at V and 5 bases at J, leaving 6 bases unmatched. The CDR3 extends over 16 amino acids. Germline V CDR1 and CDR2: MDHEN, SYDVKM. Written as DNA, the CDR3 is TGTGCCAGCAGCTTGGGACAGGGGGACCATAATTCACCCCTCCACTTT. It yields the protein CASSLGQGDHNSPLHF.

CDR3 nucleotide sequence: TGCGCCAGCAGCCCCTCAGGGTTCGGTCAGCCCCAGCATTTT. It specifies CASSPSGFGQPQHF. V usage is TRBV5-1 and J usage is TRBJ1-5; tentative D call: TRBD1 (5 bases). The germline gives CDR1 SGHRS, CDR2 YFSETQ. The CDR3 runs to 14 residues. V shed 4 bases and J shed 6 bases, with 14 bases lying between them.

The chain combines TRBV5-5 with TRBJ2-7; D is ambiguous. Trimming shortened V by 1 base and J by 8 bases, and 13 bases separated the two germline ends. Germline CDR1 and CDR2: SGHKS and YYEKEE (reference sequence). The length of the CDR3 is 13 residues. The DNA for the CDR3 is TGTGCCAGCAGCTTGACTGGGCAGGAAAAGCAGTACTTC. It is translated as CASSLTGQEKQYF.

This clone was counted a single time. The chain couples TRBV12-3 or TRBV12-4 to TRBJ2-3, with a tentative D call TRBD1 (6 bases). The CDR3 spans 13 residues. The ends were cut back, 6 bases at V and 3 bases at J, with 10 bases in the middle. CDR3 region: CASRPTGTDTQYF. The DNA of the CDR3 is TGTGCCAGCAGGCCCACAGGGACAGATACGCAGTATTTT.

This chain joins TRBV27 and TRBJ1-2; 8 nucleotides align to TRBD1. Germline values: CDR1 MNHEY, CDR2 SMNVEV (reference sequence). This CDR3 spans 15 amino acids. J was trimmed by 3 bases and V by 2 bases; bases with no gene match: 5. The DNA of the CDR3 is TGTGCCAGCAGTTTAGCCCAGGGGGCATACTATGGCTACACCTTC. Translation: CASSLAQGAYYGYTF.

This clone was detected only once. The chain couples TRBV7-2 to TRBJ2-7; 8 bases map to TRBD2. With 5 bases clipped from V and 5 bases from J, the junction kept 11 bases outside the gene matches. The CDR3 spans 15 residues. Germline loops: CDR1 SGHTA, CDR2 FQGNSA. CDR3 region: CASSPQSGSGNEQYF. CDR3 nucleotide sequence: TGTGCCAGCAGCCCCCAAAGCGGGAGTGGCAACGAGCAGTACTTC.

The chain combines TRBV28 with TRBJ2-5; TRBD2 matches 12 bases. The germline V gene has CDR1 MDHEN and CDR2 SYDVKM. This CDR3 is 15 amino acids long. V shed 4 bases, J shed 5 bases, and the junction held 5 bases outside the gene matches. The chain's CDR3 is CASSSSGRAGETQYF. In nucleotides, the CDR3 is TGTGCCAGCAGTTCTAGCGGGAGGGCCGGGGAGACCCAGTACTTC.

The V and J genes are TRBV6-5 and TRBJ1-6; D uncertain. The CDR3 has 11 amino acids. Trimming removed 8 bases at V and 8 bases at J, with 7 bases between. Germline lookup yields CDR1 MNHEY and CDR2 SVGAGI. The DNA for the CDR3 is TGTGCCAGCGGGCGAGATTCACCCCTCCACTTT. As protein: CASGRDSPLHF.